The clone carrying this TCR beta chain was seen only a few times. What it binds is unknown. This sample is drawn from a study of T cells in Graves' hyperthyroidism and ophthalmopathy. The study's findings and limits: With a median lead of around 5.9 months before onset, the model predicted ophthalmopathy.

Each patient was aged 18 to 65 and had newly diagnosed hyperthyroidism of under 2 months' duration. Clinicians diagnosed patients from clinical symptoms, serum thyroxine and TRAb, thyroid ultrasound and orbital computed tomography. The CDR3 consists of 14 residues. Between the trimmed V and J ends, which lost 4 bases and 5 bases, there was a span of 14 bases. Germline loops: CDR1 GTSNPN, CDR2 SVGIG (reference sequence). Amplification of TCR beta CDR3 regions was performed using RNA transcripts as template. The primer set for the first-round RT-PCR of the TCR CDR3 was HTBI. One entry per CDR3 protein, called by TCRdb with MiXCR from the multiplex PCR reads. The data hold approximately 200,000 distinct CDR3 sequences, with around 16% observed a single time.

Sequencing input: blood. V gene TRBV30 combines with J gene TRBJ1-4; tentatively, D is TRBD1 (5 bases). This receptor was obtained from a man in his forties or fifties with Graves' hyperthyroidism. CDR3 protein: CAWTAWGGNEKLFF. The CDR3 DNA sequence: TGTGCCTGGACTGCTTGGGGCGGAAATGAAAAACTGTTTTTT.